What follows are 22 T cell receptor beta chains derived from one specimen sequenced in a study of PD-1 blockade in classical Hodgkin lymphoma. This sample's time point: cycle 4 day 1 (C4D1), after less than 7 weeks of nivolumab. Autologous stem cell transplantation was followed by relapse in every patient, and brentuximab vedotin exposure varied. Thawed PBMCs were subjected to magnetic negative selection, which yielded isolated CD8+ T cells. The table came from immunoSEQ multiplex PCR; TCRdb's copy has only in-frame clones and leaves some out. The sample has more than 9,500 clones, about 88% seen once. The specimen was CD8+ T cells from blood, collected before the fourth cycle of nivolumab. The origin of the receptors is a human donor with classical Hodgkin lymphoma. The donor label of this sample is uncertain.

The chain links TRBV7-9 to TRBJ2-5; 7 nucleotides line up with TRBD1. Germline CDR1 is SEHNR and CDR2 is FQNEAQ (reference sequence). The J segment lost 4 bases and the V segment lost 7 bases, leaving 3 bases of the junction unmatched. The CDR3 spans 12 residues. The CDR3 DNA sequence: TGTGCCAGCATGGCAGGGGGAGAGACCCAGTACTTC. It codes for CASMAGGETQYF.

The V and J genes are TRBV7-9 and TRBJ2-3; 12 nucleotides align to TRBD2. The V gene's germline CDR1 is SEHNR and CDR2 FQNEAQ (reference sequence). Losses at the gene ends were 3 bases for V and 6 bases for J; bases not matched to a gene: 10. CDR3 length: 17 residues. DNA for the CDR3: TGTGCCAGCAGCTTTAGTCTCAGACTAGCGGGAGACGATACGCAGTATTTT. Residues: CASSFSLRLAGDDTQYF.

The CDR3 is CASSLGFPGEQYF. The CDR3 region has the DNA TGTGCCAGTAGTCTTGGGTTTCCGGGCGAGCAGTACTTC. This chain joins TRBV19 and TRBJ2-7; D is ambiguous. V lost 5 bases to trimming and J lost 6 bases, with 14 bases between them. This CDR3 spans 13 amino acids. Per germline, CDR1 LNHDA and CDR2 SQIVND (reference sequence).

J is TRBJ1-1 and V is TRBV19; D is ambiguous. This CDR3 comprises 11 residues. The germline gives CDR1 LNHDA, CDR2 SQIVND (reference sequence). V gave up 9 bases and J gave up 6 bases, with 11 bases separating them. The CDR3 region has the DNA TGTGCCAGCCTCCGGGTCCCTGAAGCTTTCTTT. Its translation: CASLRVPEAFF.

The CDR3 nucleotides read TGCGCCAGCACCAGGAGGGGCAGGGTAGTGACCGGGGAGCTGTTTTTT. Residues: CASTRRGRVVTGELFF. V is TRBV5-1 and J is TRBJ2-2, with D possibly being TRBD2 (6 bases). Per germline, CDR1 SGHRS and CDR2 YFSETQ. This CDR3 region has 16 residues. Trimming stripped 6 bases from V and 5 bases from J, with 20 bases between. Full variable domain (remainder filled in from reference TRBV5-1 and TRBJ2-2): KAGVTQTPRYLIKTRGQQVTLSCSPISGHRSVSWYQQTPGQGLQFLFEYFSETQRNKGNFPGRFSGRQFSNSRSEMNVSTLELGDSALYLCASTRRGRVVTGELFFGEGSRLTVL.

The chain couples TRBV10-2 to TRBJ2-1; TRBD2 aligns across 12 bases. The CDR3 is 17 amino acids. V dropped 0 bases and J dropped 2; count of bases not matched to a gene: 2. Germline CDR1 and CDR2: WSHSY and SAAADI. Here the CDR3 DNA reads TGCGCCAGCAGTGAGTCTGGGACTAGCGGGCCCTACAATGAGCAGTTCTTC. Encoded protein: CASSESGTSGPYNEQFF.

The chain joins TRBV21-1 to TRBJ1-1; the table names TRBD1, a call not compared with the DNA. TRBV21-1 is noted as a pseudogene. The CDR3 spans 17 residues. The DNA of the CDR3 is TGTGCCAGCAGCTCCCTCGCCCGACAGGGGCAGGACACTGAAGCTTTCTTT. This translates into CASSSLARQGQDTEAFF.

CDR3 bases: TGTGCCAGCAGCTTAATAACATCGAACACTGAAGCTTTCTTT. Its translation: CASSLITSNTEAFF. The chain links TRBV7-9 to TRBJ1-1; no clear D gene. The V gene lost 2 bases and the J gene lost 1 base, with 8 bases spanning the gap. This CDR3 has 14 amino acids. In germline, CDR1 is SEHNR, CDR2 FQNEAQ (reference sequence). Filled out from reference TRBV7-9 and TRBJ1-1, the complete variable domain reads DTGVSQNPRHKITKRGQNVTFRCDPISEHNRLYWYRQTLGQGPEFLTYFQNEAQLEKSRLLSDRFSAERPKGSFSTLEIQRTEQGDSAMYLCASSLITSNTEAFFGQGTRLTVV.

For the CDR3, the DNA is TGTGCCAGTAATAACGGACAGGGCCCCACCTACGAGCAGTACTTC. This gives the protein CASNNGQGPTYEQYF. The chain couples TRBV19 to TRBJ2-7, with 8 nucleotides matching TRBD1. Trimming at V came to 7 bases and at J to 2 bases, leaving 10 bases not matched to a gene. The CDR3 consists of 15 residues. Per the germline V gene, CDR1 is LNHDA and CDR2 is SQIVND (reference sequence).

Note on this clone: The germline gene is not matched at one end of the junction; a read error may be the cause. This rearrangement joins TRBV25-1 to TRBJ1-4, with TRBD1 as a possible D gene (5 bases). Germline loops: CDR1 MGHDK, CDR2 SYGVNS. The CDR3 spans 15 residues. Here the CDR3 DNA reads TGTGCCAGCAGCGAATCCGACAGATCTAATGAAAAACTGTTTTTT. Protein product: CASSESDRSNEKLFF. Full variable domain (missing parts from reference TRBV25-1 and TRBJ1-4): EADIYQTPRYLVIGTGKKITLECSQTMGHDKMYWYQQDPGMELHLIHYSYGVNSTEKGDLSSESTVSRIRTEHFPLTLESARPSHTSQYLCASSESDRSNEKLFFGSGTQLSVL.

This chain joins TRBV7-6 and TRBJ2-1, with a possible D match to TRBD2 (6 bases). The V end was cut by 5 bases, the J end by 5 bases, with 19 bases between. The germline gives CDR1 SGHVS, CDR2 FNYEAQ. The CDR3 extends over 16 amino acids. CDR3 region: CASSMGGSAAHNEQFF. CDR3 sequence (DNA): TGTGCCAGCAGCATGGGGGGTTCGGCCGCCCACAATGAGCAGTTCTTC.

The chain is built from TRBV10-3 and TRBJ2-4, with D possibly TRBD2 on 8 matching bases. Germline-derived CDR1 and CDR2 are ENHRY and SYGVKD. This CDR3 is built from 18 residues. Trimming took 3 bases from V and 8 from J, leaving 26 bases between them. The CDR3: CAISDHAGRGLGEDIQYF. Written as DNA, the CDR3 is TGTGCCATCAGTGACCATGCCGGGAGGGGGCTCGGGGAGGACATTCAGTACTTC.

CDR3 in DNA: TGTGCCAGCAGTGGAAGCACAGGGGCCCTTGAACTGTTTTTT. Translating gives CASSGSTGALELFF. This chain joins TRBV6-6 and TRBJ1-4; 7 bases align to TRBD1. This CDR3 is built from 14 residues. CDR1 and CDR2 (germline): MNHNY, SVGAGI (reference sequence). The J segment lost 12 bases and the V segment lost 5 bases, leaving 12 bases of the junction unmatched.

DNA of the CDR3: TGTGCCACCAGCAGAGATAAAATGAAGGGGCGAAACAATGAGCAGTTCTTC. Its protein is CATSRDKMKGRNNEQFF. This chain connects TRBV15 to TRBJ2-1, with TRBD1 as a possible D gene (5 bases). V lost 0 bases, J lost 5 bases, and 17 bases lay in between. Germline-derived CDR1 and CDR2 are LNHNV and YYDKDF (reference sequence). CDR3 length: 17 amino acids.

The rearrangement joins TRBV19 to TRBJ1-5; no firm D call. Trimming left V 3 bases short and J 6 bases short, with 9 bases between. Germline lookup yields CDR1 LNHDA and CDR2 SQIVND (reference sequence). This CDR3 has 13 residues. CDR3 loop: CASSIGVSQPQHF. The CDR3 DNA is TGTGCCAGTAGTATCGGAGTGAGTCAGCCCCAGCATTTT.

The V and J genes are TRBV4-1 and TRBJ1-4; D is undetermined. The CDR3 loop spans 14 amino acids. Germline lookup yields CDR1 MGHRA and CDR2 YSYEKL. The V and J ends lost 1 base and 3 bases respectively, with 6 bases between them. The CDR3: CASSQVNANEKLFF. The CDR3 DNA reads as TGCGCCAGCAGCCAAGTGAACGCTAATGAAAAACTGTTTTTT.

The chain has TRBV15 and TRBJ1-5; D remains unclear. The germline V gene has CDR1 LNHNV and CDR2 YYDKDF (reference sequence). V gave up 0 bases and J gave up 1 base, with 1 base separating them. This CDR3 comprises 13 residues. The CDR3 DNA follows: TGTGCCACCAGCAGAGAGAGCAATCAGCCCCAGCATTTT. Its translation: CATSRESNQPQHF.

This chain joins TRBV19 and TRBJ2-2, with D perhaps assigned TRBD1 or TRBD2 (5 bases each). Germline CDR1 is LNHDA and CDR2 is SQIVND (reference sequence). The CDR3 covers 16 residues. V was trimmed by 5 bases and J by 7 bases, leaving 20 bases between them. In DNA, the CDR3 is TGTGCCAGTAGTTCTCCACCGGGACGCGAGGGCGGGGAGCTGTTTTTT. This encodes CASSSPPGREGGELFF.

The chain carries TRBV19 and TRBJ1-2, with D possibly TRBD1 on 5 matching bases. The CDR3 spans 15 residues. V was pared by 4 bases and J by 6 bases, with 18 bases between. Germline CDR1 is LNHDA and CDR2 is SQIVND (reference sequence). The CDR3: CASSTATRGMDGYTF. The CDR3 nucleotides read TGTGCCAGTAGTACCGCGACTCGGGGGATGGATGGCTACACCTTC.

In nucleotides, the CDR3 is TGTGCCAGCAGCTTAGAACTGGAAGAGACCCAGTACTTC. This encodes CASSLELEETQYF. The chain couples TRBV7-9 to TRBJ2-5; no firm D call. The V end lost 1 base, the J end lost 3 bases, and 6 bases lay between the germline ends. This CDR3 comprises 13 residues. Germline V gives CDR1 SEHNR, CDR2 FQNEAQ (reference sequence).

This sequence joins TRBV2 and TRBJ1-3; D gene uncertain. Germline V lookup: CDR1 SNHLY, CDR2 FYNNEI. The V end was cut by 3 bases, the J end by 9 bases, with 12 bases between. CDR3 size: 13 residues. The CDR3 protein is CASSEGPARTIYF. In DNA form, the CDR3 reads TGTGCCAGCAGTGAGGGTCCGGCTCGCACCATATATTTT. Full variable domain (remainder filled in from reference TRBV2 and TRBJ1-3): EPEVTQTPSHQVTQMGQEVILRCVPISNHLYFYWYRQILGQKVEFLVSFYNNEISEKSEIFDDQFSVERPDGSNFTLKIRSTKLEDSAMYFCASSEGPARTIYFGEGSWLTVV.

The chain has TRBV5-1 and TRBJ1-2; D uncertain. The CDR3 consists of 16 residues. The V end was cut by 1 base, the J end by 0 bases, with 13 bases between. Germline V gene lookup returns CDR1 SGHRS and CDR2 YFSETQ. The CDR3 bases are TGCGCCAGCAGCTTGCCCTCCCAGTTAGCTAACTATGGCTACACCTTC. This codes for CASSLPSQLANYGYTF.